The clone carrying this T cell receptor beta chain was seen a handful of times. These data originate in a study of blood T cell repertoires in COVID-19. Authors' processing steps: Estimates of nucleated cell counts were drawn from the amplification of reference gene primers. The assay was immunoSEQ multiplex PCR, and TCRdb's table has in-frame clones only and misses some. That table is the source of V, J and clone size, and D and trimming were worked out from the DNA. The table shows 150,000 to 200,000 clones, with around 80% occurring only once. The sequenced sample consisted of peripheral blood. This receptor was obtained from a woman over 75 with acute or convalescent COVID-19.

The chain's CDR3 is CASSPQVSTEAFF. The CDR3, as DNA: TGTGCCAGTAGTCCCCAGGTTTCCACTGAAGCTTTCTTT. J is TRBJ1-1 and V is TRBV19; D is ambiguous. Looked up from germline, CDR1 is LNHDA and CDR2 is SQIVND (reference sequence). The CDR3 length is 13 residues. V was shortened by 5 bases and J by 4 bases, with 11 bases between the two germline ends.